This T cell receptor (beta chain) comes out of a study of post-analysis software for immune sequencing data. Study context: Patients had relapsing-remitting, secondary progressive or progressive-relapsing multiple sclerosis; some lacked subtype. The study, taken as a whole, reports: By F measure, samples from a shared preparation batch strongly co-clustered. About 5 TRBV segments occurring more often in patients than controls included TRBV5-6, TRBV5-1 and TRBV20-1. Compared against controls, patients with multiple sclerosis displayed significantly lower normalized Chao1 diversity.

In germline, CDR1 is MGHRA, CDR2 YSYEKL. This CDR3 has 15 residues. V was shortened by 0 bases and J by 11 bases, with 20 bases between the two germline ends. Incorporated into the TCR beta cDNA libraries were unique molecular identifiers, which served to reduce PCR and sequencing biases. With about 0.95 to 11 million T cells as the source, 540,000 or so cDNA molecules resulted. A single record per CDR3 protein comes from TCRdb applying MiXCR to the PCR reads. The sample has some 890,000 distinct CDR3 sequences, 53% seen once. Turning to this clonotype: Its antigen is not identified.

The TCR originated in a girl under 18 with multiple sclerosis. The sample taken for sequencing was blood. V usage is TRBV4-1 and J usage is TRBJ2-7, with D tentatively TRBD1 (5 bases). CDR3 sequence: CASSQESTAPGLKYF. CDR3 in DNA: TGCGCCAGCAGCCAAGAATCTACGGCGCCAGGGCTAAAGTACTTC.